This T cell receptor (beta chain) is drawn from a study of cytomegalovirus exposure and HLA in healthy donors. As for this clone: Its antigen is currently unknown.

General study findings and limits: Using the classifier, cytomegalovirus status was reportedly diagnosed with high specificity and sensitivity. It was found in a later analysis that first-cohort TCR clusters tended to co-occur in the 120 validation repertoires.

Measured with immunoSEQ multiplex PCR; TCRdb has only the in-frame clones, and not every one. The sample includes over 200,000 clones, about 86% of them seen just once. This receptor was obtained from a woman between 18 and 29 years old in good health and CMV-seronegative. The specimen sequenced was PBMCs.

CDR3 residues: CATSRGTGYQETQYF. In DNA, the CDR3 is TGTGCCACCAGCAGAGGTACAGGGTACCAAGAGACCCAGTACTTC. The V gene is TRBV15, the J gene TRBJ2-5, with D possibly matching TRBD1 (6 bases). The V gene's germline CDR1 is LNHNV and CDR2 YYDKDF (reference sequence). The CDR3 has 15 residues. Trimming left V 1 base short and J 0 bases short, with 9 bases between.